These 5 T cell receptor beta chains originate from one sample sequenced in a study of blood T cell repertoires in COVID-19. Using immunoSEQ multiplex PCR, the repertoire was profiled, and TCRdb retains in-frame clones only, with some absent. The table includes 60,000 to 75,000 clones, 88% detected once. Source material: peripheral blood. The receptor source for this set is a human donor in a cohort sampled during active COVID-19.

The chain couples TRBV30 to TRBJ1-2; possible D gene TRBD1, 5 bases. Germline V gene sequence: CDR1 GTSNPN, CDR2 SVGIG (reference sequence). V was pared by 3 bases and J by 8 bases, with 22 bases between. CDR3 size: 15 residues. The CDR3 reads CAWRGLGPNGEGYTF. The DNA of the CDR3 is TGTGCCTGGAGAGGCTTGGGGCCCAACGGAGAAGGCTACACCTTC.

V usage is TRBV27 and J usage is TRBJ2-1; D uncertain. Trimming took 5 bases from V and 5 from J, leaving 10 bases between them. The CDR3 is 13 residues long. Per germline, CDR1 MNHEY and CDR2 SMNVEV (reference sequence). The CDR3 here is CASSTSLDNEQFF. The CDR3 DNA is TGTGCCAGCAGTACTTCTCTGGACAATGAGCAGTTCTTC.

The chain recombines TRBV5-6 with TRBJ1-3; possibly TRBD1 for D (5 bases). The CDR3 totals 15 residues. V lost 2 bases, J lost 1 base, and 10 bases lay in between. Germline lookup yields CDR1 SGHDT and CDR2 YYEEEE. CDR3 in DNA: TGTGCCAGCAGCTTATACAGGTCTTCTGGAAACACCATATATTTT. Protein: CASSLYRSSGNTIYF.

The chain carries TRBV9 and TRBJ2-1; tentative D call: TRBD2 (5 bases). The CDR3 contains 20 residues. CDR1 is SGDLS and CDR2 is YYNGEE in the germline V gene. Trimming shortened V by 3 bases and J by 0 bases, and 25 bases separated the two germline ends. The chain's CDR3 is CASSDRPGLSGKSSYNEQFF. DNA of the CDR3: TGTGCCAGCAGCGATCGCCCCGGTCTGAGCGGTAAAAGCTCCTACAATGAGCAGTTCTTC.

This chain uses TRBV19 with TRBJ2-7; D remains ambiguous. Germline CDR1 is LNHDA and CDR2 is SQIVND (reference sequence). The CDR3 extends over 11 amino acids. Trimming stripped 10 bases from V and 1 base from J, with 8 bases between. The CDR3 protein is CAKAGSYEQYF. The CDR3 DNA is TGTGCCAAGGCAGGATCCTACGAGCAGTACTTC.